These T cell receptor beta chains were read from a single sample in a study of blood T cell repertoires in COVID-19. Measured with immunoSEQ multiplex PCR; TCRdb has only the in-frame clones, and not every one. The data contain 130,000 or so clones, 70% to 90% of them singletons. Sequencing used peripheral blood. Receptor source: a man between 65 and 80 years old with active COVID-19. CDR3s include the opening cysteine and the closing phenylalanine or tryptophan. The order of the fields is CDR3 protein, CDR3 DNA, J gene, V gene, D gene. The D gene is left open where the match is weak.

CDR3aa: CASSLAPLAGTYNEQFF
CDR3nt: TGTGCCAGCAGCTTAGCGCCCCTGGCGGGGACCTACAATGAGCAGTTCTTC
j_gene: TRBJ2-1
v_gene: TRBV7-2
d_gene: -

CDR3aa: CASSEARLEPFPDTQYF
CDR3nt: TGTGCCAGCAGTGAAGCGCGGCTAGAGCCTTTCCCAGATACGCAGTATTTT
j_gene: TRBJ2-3
v_gene: TRBV2
d_gene: -

CDR3aa: CASIGGAGNGYTF
CDR3nt: TGTGCCAGCATCGGAGGGGCAGGGAATGGCTACACCTTC
j_gene: TRBJ1-2
v_gene: TRBV28
d_gene: -

CDR3aa: CASSQGRGAYEQYF
CDR3nt: TGTGCCAGCAGCCAAGGTCGGGGGGCCTACGAGCAGTACTTC
j_gene: TRBJ2-7
v_gene: TRBV3-1/TRBV3-2
d_gene: TRBD2

CDR3aa: CASSLGQTNEQFF
CDR3nt: TGCGCCAGCAGCTTGGGACAGACAAATGAGCAGTTCTTC
j_gene: TRBJ2-1
v_gene: TRBV5-1
d_gene: -

CDR3aa: CASSQGGRAGSEQYF
CDR3nt: TGTGCCAGCAGCCAAGGCGGGAGGGCAGGGTCCGAGCAGTACTTC
j_gene: TRBJ2-7
v_gene: TRBV4-2
d_gene: TRBD2

CDR3aa: CASSLGGTDEKLFF
CDR3nt: TGTGCCAGCAGTTTGGGGGGTACCGATGAAAAACTGTTTTTT
j_gene: TRBJ1-4
v_gene: TRBV28
d_gene: -

CDR3aa: CASSLVRGGRGSGELFF
CDR3nt: TGTGCCAGCAGCTTAGTAAGAGGGGGCCGAGGGTCCGGGGAGCTGTTTTTT
j_gene: TRBJ2-2
v_gene: TRBV13
d_gene: TRBD1

CDR3aa: CASRQGTETFF
CDR3nt: TGTGCCAGTCGTCAGGGAACGGAAACTTTCTTT
j_gene: TRBJ1-1
v_gene: TRBV6-5
d_gene: -

CDR3aa: CSANYQETQYF
CDR3nt: TGCAGTGCTAACTATCAAGAGACCCAGTACTTC
j_gene: TRBJ2-5
v_gene: TRBV20-1
d_gene: -

CDR3aa: CASSANQLDTAYNEQFF
CDR3nt: TGTGCCAGCAGCGCAAATCAATTAGACACGGCCTACAATGAGCAGTTCTTC
j_gene: TRBJ2-1
v_gene: TRBV9
d_gene: -

CDR3aa: CASRKLDSPLHF
CDR3nt: TGTGCCAGCAGGAAGCTTGATTCACCCCTCCACTTT
j_gene: TRBJ1-6
v_gene: TRBV6-5
d_gene: -

CDR3aa: CASSSSGTSNTGELFF
CDR3nt: TGTGCCAGCAGCTCGTCCGGGACATCAAACACCGGGGAGCTGTTTTTT
j_gene: TRBJ2-2
v_gene: TRBV7-3
d_gene: -